This T cell receptor beta chain derives from a study of T cell repertoires in cytomegalovirus infection. Study summary: CMV infection together with matching HLA type was indicated by public TCR beta signatures.

The germline V gene has CDR1 SEHNR and CDR2 FQNEAQ (reference sequence). With 6 bases removed from V and 4 bases from J, the gap between germline ends came to 9 bases. The CDR3 extends over 12 amino acids. The study's findings and limits: Public TCR beta family frequency separated CMV-and-HLA carriers, including in an independent cohort. What dominated the ex vivo response were HLA-C-restricted CMV-specific TCR beta clonotypes.

This clonotype was counted ten times or more. The antigen is undetermined. Each CDR3 protein is one row after TCRdb ran MiXCR on the reads. The sample consists of about 240,000 distinct CDR3 sequences, over 9% of them appearing once. The sequencing sample was made of PBMCs. The TCR sequence derives from a human donor in good health (CMV status not recorded). Some clones in this sample may be carry-over from other donors' samples. This rearrangement joins TRBV7-9 to TRBJ2-5; a possible D gene is TRBD1 (5 bases). CDR3 sequence reads: CASSSGPETQYF. The CDR3, as DNA: TGTGCCAGCAGTTCAGGGCCAGAGACCCAGTACTTC.